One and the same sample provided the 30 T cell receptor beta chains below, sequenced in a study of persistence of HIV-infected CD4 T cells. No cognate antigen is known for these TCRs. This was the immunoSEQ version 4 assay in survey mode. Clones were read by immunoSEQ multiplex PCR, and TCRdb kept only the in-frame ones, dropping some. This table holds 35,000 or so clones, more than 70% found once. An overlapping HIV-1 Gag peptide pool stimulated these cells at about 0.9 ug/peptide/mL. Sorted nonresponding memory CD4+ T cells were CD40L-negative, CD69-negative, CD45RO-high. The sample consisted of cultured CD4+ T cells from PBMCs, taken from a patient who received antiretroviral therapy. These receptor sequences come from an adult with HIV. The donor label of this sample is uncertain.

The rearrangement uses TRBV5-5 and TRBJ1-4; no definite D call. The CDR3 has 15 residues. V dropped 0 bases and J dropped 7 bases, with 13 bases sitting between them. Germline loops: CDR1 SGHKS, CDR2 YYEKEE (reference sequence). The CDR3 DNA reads TGTGCCAGCAGCTTGGAAGGGCGGTGGGGTGAAAAACTGTTTTTT. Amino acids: CASSLEGRWGEKLFF.

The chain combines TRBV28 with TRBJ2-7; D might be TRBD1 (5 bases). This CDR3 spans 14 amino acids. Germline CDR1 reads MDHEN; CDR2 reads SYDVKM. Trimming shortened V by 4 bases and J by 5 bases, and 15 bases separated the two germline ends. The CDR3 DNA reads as TGTGCCAGCAGTTCAGAATCAGGGTTTAACGAGCAGTACTTC. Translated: CASSSESGFNEQYF.

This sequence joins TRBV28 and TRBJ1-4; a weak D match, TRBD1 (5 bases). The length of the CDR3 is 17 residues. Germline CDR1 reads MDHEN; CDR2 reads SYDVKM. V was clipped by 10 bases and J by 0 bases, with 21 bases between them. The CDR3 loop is CATNSGDLFSTNEKLFF. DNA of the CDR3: TGTGCCACCAACTCGGGGGACCTTTTCTCAACTAATGAAAAACTGTTTTTT. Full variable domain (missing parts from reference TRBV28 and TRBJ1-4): DVKVTQSSRYLVKRTGEKVFLECVQDMDHENMFWYRQDPGLGLRLIYFSYDVKMKEKGDIPEGYSVSREKKERFSLILESASTNQTSMYLCATNSGDLFSTNEKLFFGSGTQLSVL.

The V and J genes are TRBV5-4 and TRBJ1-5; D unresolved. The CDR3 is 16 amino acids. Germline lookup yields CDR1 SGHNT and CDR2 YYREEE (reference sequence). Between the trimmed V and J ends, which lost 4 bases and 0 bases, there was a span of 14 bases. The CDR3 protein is CASSERTVASNQPQHF. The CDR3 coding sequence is TGTGCCAGCAGCGAAAGAACCGTCGCTAGCAATCAGCCCCAGCATTTT.

The CDR3 DNA follows: TGTGCCAGCAGCAGACAGGGGTCCACTAATGAAAAACTGTTTTTT. It translates to CASSRQGSTNEKLFF. V usage is TRBV2 and J usage is TRBJ1-4; 8 nucleotides agree with TRBD1. CDR1 is SNHLY, CDR2 FYNNEI, per germline. The CDR3 covers 15 residues. After removal of 6 bases from V and 2 bases from J, the junction contained 5 bases not matched to a gene.

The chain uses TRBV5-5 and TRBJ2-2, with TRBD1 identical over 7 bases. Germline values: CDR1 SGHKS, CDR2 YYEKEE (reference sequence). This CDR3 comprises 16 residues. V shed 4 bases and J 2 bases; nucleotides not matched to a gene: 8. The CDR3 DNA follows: TGTGCCAGCAGCCCCTCGGACAGGAAAAACACCGGGGAGCTGTTTTTT. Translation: CASSPSDRKNTGELFF.

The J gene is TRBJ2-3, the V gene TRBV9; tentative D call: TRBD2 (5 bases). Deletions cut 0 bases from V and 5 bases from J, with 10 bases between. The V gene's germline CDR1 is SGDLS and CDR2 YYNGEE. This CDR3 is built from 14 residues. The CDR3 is CASSVAPGVDTQYF. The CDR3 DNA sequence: TGTGCCAGCAGCGTAGCCCCCGGGGTAGATACGCAGTATTTT.

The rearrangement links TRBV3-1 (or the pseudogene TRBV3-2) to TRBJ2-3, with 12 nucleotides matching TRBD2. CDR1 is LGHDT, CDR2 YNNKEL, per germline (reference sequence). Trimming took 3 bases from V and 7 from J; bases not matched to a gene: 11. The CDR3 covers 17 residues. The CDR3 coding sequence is TGTGCCAGCAGCCAGAAGTCCACTAGCGGGGGGCAGAATACGCAGTATTTT. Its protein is CASSQKSTSGGQNTQYF.

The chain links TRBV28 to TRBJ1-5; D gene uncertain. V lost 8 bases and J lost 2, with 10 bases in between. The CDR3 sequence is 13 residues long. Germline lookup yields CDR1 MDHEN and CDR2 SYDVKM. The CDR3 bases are TGTGCCAGCGAAAGAGAGGGCAATCAGCCCCAGCATTTT. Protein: CASEREGNQPQHF. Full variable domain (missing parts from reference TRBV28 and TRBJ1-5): DVKVTQSSRYLVKRTGEKVFLECVQDMDHENMFWYRQDPGLGLRLIYFSYDVKMKEKGDIPEGYSVSREKKERFSLILESASTNQTSMYLCASEREGNQPQHFGDGTRLSIL.

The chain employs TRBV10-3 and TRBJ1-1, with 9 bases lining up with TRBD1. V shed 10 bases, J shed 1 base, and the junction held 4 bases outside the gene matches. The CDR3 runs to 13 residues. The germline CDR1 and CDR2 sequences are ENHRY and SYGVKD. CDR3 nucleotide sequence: TGTGCCACTTCGGACAGGGGGAACACTGAAGCTTTCTTT. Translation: CATSDRGNTEAFF.

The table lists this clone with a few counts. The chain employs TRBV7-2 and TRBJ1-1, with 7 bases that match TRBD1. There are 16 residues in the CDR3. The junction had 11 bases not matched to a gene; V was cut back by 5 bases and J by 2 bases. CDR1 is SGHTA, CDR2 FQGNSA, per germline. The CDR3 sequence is CASSPDRVKVNTEAFF. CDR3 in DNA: TGTGCCAGCAGCCCCGACAGGGTTAAGGTCAACACTGAAGCTTTCTTT.

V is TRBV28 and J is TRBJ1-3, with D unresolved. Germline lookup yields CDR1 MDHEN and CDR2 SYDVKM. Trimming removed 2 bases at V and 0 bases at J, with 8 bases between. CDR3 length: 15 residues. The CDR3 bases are TGTGCCAGCAGTTTAAGTGAGGCCTCTGGAAACACCATATATTTT. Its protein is CASSLSEASGNTIYF.

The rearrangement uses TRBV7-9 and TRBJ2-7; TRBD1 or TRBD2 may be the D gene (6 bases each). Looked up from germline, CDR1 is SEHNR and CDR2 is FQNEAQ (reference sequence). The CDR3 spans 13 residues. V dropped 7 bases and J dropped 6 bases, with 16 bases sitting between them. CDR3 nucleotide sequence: TGTGCCAGCAACTCGGTGGGGGGCCGCGAGCAGTACTTC. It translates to CASNSVGGREQYF.

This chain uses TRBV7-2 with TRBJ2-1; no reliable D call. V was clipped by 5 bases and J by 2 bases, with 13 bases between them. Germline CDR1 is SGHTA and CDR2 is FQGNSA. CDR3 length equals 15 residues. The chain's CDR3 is CASSPSQAPYNEQFF. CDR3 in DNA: TGTGCCAGCAGCCCATCCCAGGCGCCCTACAATGAGCAGTTCTTC.

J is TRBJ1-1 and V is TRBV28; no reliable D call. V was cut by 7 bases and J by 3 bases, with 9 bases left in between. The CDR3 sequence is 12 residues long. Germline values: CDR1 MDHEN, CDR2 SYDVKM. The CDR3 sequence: CASMVDHTEAFF. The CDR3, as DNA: TGTGCCAGCATGGTAGACCACACTGAAGCTTTCTTT.

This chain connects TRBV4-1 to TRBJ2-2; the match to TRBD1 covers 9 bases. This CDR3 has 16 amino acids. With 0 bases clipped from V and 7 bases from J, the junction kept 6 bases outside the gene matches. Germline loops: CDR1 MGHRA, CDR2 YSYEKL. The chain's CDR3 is CASSQDPGQGFGELFF. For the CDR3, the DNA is TGCGCCAGCAGCCAAGATCCGGGACAGGGCTTCGGGGAGCTGTTTTTT.

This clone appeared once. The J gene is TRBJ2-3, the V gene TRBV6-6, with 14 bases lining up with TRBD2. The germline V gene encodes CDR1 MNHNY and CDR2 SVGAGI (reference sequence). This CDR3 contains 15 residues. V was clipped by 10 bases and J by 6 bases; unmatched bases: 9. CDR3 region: CAIAGLAGGLDTQYF. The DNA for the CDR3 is TGTGCCATCGCCGGACTAGCGGGGGGCCTGGATACGCAGTATTTT.

In DNA, the CDR3 is TGTGCCGCGTCAATGAGGAACACTGAAGCTTTCTTT. Its protein is CAASMRNTEAFF. The chain employs TRBV6-5 and TRBJ1-1; D remains unclear. The CDR3 runs 12 residues. Germline-derived CDR1 and CDR2 are MNHEY and SVGAGI. The germline V and J ends were trimmed by 11 bases and 1 base, with 11 bases remaining between them.

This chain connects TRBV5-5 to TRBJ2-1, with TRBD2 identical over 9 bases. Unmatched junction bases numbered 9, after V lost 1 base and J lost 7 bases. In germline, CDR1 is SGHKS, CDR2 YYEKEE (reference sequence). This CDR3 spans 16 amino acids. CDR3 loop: CASSLLERGAGNEQFF. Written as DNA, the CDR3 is TGTGCCAGCAGCTTGTTGGAGCGGGGGGCCGGGAATGAGCAGTTCTTC.

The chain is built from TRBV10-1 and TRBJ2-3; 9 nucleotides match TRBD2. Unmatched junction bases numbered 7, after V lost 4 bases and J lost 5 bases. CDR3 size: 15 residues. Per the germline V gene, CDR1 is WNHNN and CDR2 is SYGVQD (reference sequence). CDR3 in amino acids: CASSVVKRGVDTQYF. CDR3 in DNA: TGCGCCAGCAGTGTGGTAAAGCGGGGGGTAGATACGCAGTATTTT.

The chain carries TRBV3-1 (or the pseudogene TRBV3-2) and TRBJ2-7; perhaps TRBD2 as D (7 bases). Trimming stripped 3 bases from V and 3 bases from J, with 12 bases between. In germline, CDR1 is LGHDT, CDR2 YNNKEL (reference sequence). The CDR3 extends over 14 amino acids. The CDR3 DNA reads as TGTGCCAGCAGCCAGCAAGGGGGGGGCTACGAGCAGTACTTC. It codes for CASSQQGGGYEQYF.

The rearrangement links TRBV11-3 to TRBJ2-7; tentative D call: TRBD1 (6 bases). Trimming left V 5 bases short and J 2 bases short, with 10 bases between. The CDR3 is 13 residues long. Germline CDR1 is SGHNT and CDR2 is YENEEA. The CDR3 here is CASSLGQTYEQYF. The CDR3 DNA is TGTGCCAGCAGCCTTGGACAGACCTACGAGCAGTACTTC.

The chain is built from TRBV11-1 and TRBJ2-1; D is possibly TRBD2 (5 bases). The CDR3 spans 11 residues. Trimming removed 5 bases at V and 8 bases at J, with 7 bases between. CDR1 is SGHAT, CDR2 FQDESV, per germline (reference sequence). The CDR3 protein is CASSRRYEQFF. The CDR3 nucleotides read TGTGCCAGCAGCCGGAGGTATGAGCAGTTCTTC.

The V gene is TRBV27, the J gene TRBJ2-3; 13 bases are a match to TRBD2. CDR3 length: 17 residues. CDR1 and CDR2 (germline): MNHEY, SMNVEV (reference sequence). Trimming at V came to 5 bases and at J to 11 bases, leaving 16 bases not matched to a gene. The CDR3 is CASSDLGTSGDLVGQYF. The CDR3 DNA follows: TGTGCCAGCAGTGACCTTGGGACTAGCGGGGACCTGGTCGGGCAGTATTTT.

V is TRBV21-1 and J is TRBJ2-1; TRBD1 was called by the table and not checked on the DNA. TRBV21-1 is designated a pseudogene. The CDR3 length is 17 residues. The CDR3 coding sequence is TGTGCCAGCAGCGTCACCAAGCACAGGGGGCGCGACAATGAGCAGTTCTTC. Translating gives CASSVTKHRGRDNEQFF.

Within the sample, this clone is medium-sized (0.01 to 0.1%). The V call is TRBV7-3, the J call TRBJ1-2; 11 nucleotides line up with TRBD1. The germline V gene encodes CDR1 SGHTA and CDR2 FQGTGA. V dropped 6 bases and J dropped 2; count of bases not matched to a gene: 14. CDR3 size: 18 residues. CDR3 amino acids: CASSISRGGDRGNYGYTF. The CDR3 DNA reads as TGTGCCAGCAGTATTTCCAGGGGAGGGGACAGGGGGAACTATGGCTACACCTTC.

CDR3 region: CASRWGNTGELFF. Here the CDR3 DNA reads TGTGCCAGCAGGTGGGGGAACACCGGGGAGCTGTTTTTT. The chain has TRBV6-5 and TRBJ2-2, with D uncertain. Germline loops: CDR1 MNHEY, CDR2 SVGAGI. The V and J ends lost 6 bases and 1 base respectively, with 6 bases between them. The CDR3 spans 13 residues.

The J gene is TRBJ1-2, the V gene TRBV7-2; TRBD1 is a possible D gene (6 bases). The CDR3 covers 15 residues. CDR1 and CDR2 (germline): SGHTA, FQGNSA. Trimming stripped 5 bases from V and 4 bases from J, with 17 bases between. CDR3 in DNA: TGTGCCAGCAGCACCCCATCAGGAGGGGGCTATGGCTACACCTTC. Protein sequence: CASSTPSGGGYGYTF.

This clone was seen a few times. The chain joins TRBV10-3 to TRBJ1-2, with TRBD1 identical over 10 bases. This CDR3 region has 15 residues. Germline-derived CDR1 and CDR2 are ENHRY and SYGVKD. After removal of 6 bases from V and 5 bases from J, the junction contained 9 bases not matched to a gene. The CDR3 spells CAIRSGTGDGYGYTF. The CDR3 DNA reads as TGTGCCATCAGGAGCGGGACAGGGGATGGGTATGGCTACACCTTC.

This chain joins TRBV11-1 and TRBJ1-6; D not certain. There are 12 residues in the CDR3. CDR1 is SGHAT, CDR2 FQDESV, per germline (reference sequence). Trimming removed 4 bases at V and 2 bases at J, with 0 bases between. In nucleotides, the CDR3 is TGTGCCAGCAGCTCCTATAATTCACCCCTCCACTTT. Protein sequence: CASSSYNSPLHF. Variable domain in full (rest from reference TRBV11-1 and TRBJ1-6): EAEVAQSPRYKITEKSQAVAFWCDPISGHATLYWYRQILGQGPELLVQFQDESVVDDSQLPKDRFSAERLKGVDSTLKIQPAELGDSAMYLCASSSYNSPLHFGNGTRLTVT.